This T cell receptor (beta chain) is from a study of cytomegalovirus exposure and HLA in healthy donors. Study findings and constraints: In vitro assays verified that three CMV-associated chains recognized CMV antigens specifically. The study designated 164 TCR beta chains cytomegalovirus-associated.

PCR employed 60 Vbeta and 13 Jbeta primers. Using immunoSEQ multiplex PCR, the repertoire was profiled, and TCRdb retains in-frame clones only, with some absent. The table shows approximately 100,000 clones, with around two thirds occurring only once. Trimming pared 2 bases from V and 3 bases from J, leaving 12 bases between. The CDR3 extends over 15 amino acids. Germline CDR1 is SGHTA and CDR2 is FQGNSA. Concerning this clone itself: As yet, its antigen is unknown.

The rearrangement links TRBV7-2 to TRBJ2-3, with D possibly matching TRBD2 (6 bases). The receptor was derived from a human donor in good health. The sequencing input was PBMCs. This CDR3 reads CASSLSRAGTDTQYF. The CDR3 DNA reads TGTGCCAGCAGCTTAAGCAGGGCGGGGACAGATACGCAGTATTTT.